The rows below give T cell receptor beta chains drawn from one sample of a study of T cells in Graves' hyperthyroidism and ophthalmopathy. TCRdb independently ran MiXCR on the multiplex PCR reads; one entry per CDR3 protein. Among 600,000 to 650,000 distinct CDR3 sequences listed, 15% to 20% were seen once. Sequencing was done on a sample of blood. The receptors here all came from a woman younger than 45 with Graves' hyperthyroidism. Each CDR3 is given with its conserved first and last residue. Fields, in order: D gene, V gene, clone size, J gene, CDR3 DNA, CDR3 protein. D genes are given only for firm matches. The listing skips clone size in some rows; elsewhere it reads once, few, many or a size class.

D: TRBD1
V: TRBV24-1
size: many
J: TRBJ2-7
DNA: TGTGCCACCAGTGATTTGCCGGGACAGGGGGTACCTCACGAGCAGTACTTC
CDR3: CATSDLPGQGVPHEQYF

D: TRBD1
V: TRBV7-2
size: few
J: TRBJ1-6
DNA: TGTGCCAGCAGCGAAAAACAGGGGGGCCGGGGATCACCCCTCCACTTT
CDR3: CASSEKQGGRGSPLHF

D: NA
V: TRBV9
size: NA
J: TRBJ1-4
DNA: TGTGCCAGCAGCGTAGGCAACAGAAATGAAAAACTGTTTTTT
CDR3: CASSVGNRNEKLFF

D: TRBD2
V: TRBV20-1
size: many
J: TRBJ2-3
DNA: TGCAGTGCCCCCACTAGCGGGAGGGCCCCAGATACGCAGTATTTT
CDR3: CSAPTSGRAPDTQYF

D: NA
V: TRBV4-2
size: few
J: TRBJ1-1
DNA: TGTGCCAGCAGCAACGTACACGGCATGAACACTGAAGCTTTCTTT
CDR3: CASSNVHGMNTEAFF

D: TRBD1
V: TRBV6-1
size: once
J: TRBJ2-3
DNA: TGTGCCACCGGACCGGGACAGGGAATCACAGATACGCAGTATTTT
CDR3: CATGPGQGITDTQYF

D: TRBD2
V: TRBV27
size: many
J: TRBJ2-7
DNA: TGTGCCAGCAGTTTAAGAGGGGGGCTAGCGGGAGGGCCGCCCTACGAGCAGTACTTC
CDR3: CASSLRGGLAGGPPYEQYF

D: NA
V: TRBV19
size: NA
J: TRBJ2-1
DNA: TGTGCCAGTAGTATAAGGGGACCCTCCTACAATGAGCAGTTCTTC
CDR3: CASSIRGPSYNEQFF

D: NA
V: TRBV4-3
size: NA
J: TRBJ2-3
DNA: TGCGCCAGCAGCCAAGACACAGTACCCACAGATACGCAGTATTTT
CDR3: CASSQDTVPTDTQYF

D: NA
V: TRBV10-3
size: few
J: TRBJ1-2
DNA: TGTGCCAGCGGCGGGGCAGGACGCGGCTACACCTTC
CDR3: CASGGAGRGYTF

D: NA
V: TRBV19
size: few
J: TRBJ2-3
DNA: TGTGCCAGTAGCACCGCCGCAGGCACAGATACGCAGTATTTT
CDR3: CASSTAAGTDTQYF

D: NA
V: TRBV7-3
size: few
J: TRBJ1-1
DNA: TGTGCCAGCAGCTTAAGAGGTGGGGAGAACACTGAAGCTTTCTTT
CDR3: CASSLRGGENTEAFF

D: NA
V: TRBV6-1
size: NA
J: TRBJ1-2
DNA: TGTGCCAGCAGACAGCCTCAGGGGAACTATGGCTACACCTTC
CDR3: CASRQPQGNYGYTF

D: TRBD1
V: TRBV12-3/TRBV12-4
size: NA
J: TRBJ1-2
DNA: TGTGCCAGCAGTGGGACAGGGTTTGGATATGGCTACACCTTC
CDR3: CASSGTGFGYGYTF

D: NA
V: TRBV2
size: many
J: TRBJ2-2
DNA: TGTGCCAGCAGGATAGGGACCACCGGGGAGCTGTTTTTT
CDR3: CASRIGTTGELFF

D: NA
V: TRBV28
size: many
J: TRBJ2-2
DNA: TGTGCCAGCGCGGAACCAAGGGAGCTGTTTTTT
CDR3: CASAEPRELFF

D: NA
V: TRBV6-4
size: NA
J: TRBJ1-2
DNA: TGTGCCAGCAGTGCAGGCTATGGCTACACCTTC
CDR3: CASSAGYGYTF

D: NA
V: TRBV12-3/TRBV12-4
size: many
J: TRBJ2-1
DNA: TGTGCCAGCAGTTTCGTCGCGGGGACCAATGAGCAGTTCTTC
CDR3: CASSFVAGTNEQFF

D: TRBD2
V: TRBV27
size: NA
J: TRBJ2-7
DNA: TGTGCCAGCACCTCACTAGCGGGAGGGCCTTCGGACGAGCAGTACTTC
CDR3: CASTSLAGGPSDEQYF

D: NA
V: TRBV13
size: many
J: TRBJ2-3
DNA: TGTGCCAGCAGCTTAAAAGGCGGCGGACGAGATACGCAGTATTTT
CDR3: CASSLKGGGRDTQYF

D: NA
V: TRBV3-1
size: few
J: TRBJ2-2
DNA: TGTGCCAGCAGTAACGGGGAGCTGTTTTTT
CDR3: CASSNGELFF

D: TRBD1
V: TRBV7-9
size: few
J: TRBJ1-5
DNA: TGTGCCAGCAGCCTAGATTTGGGACAGAGCAATCAGCCCCAGCATTTT
CDR3: CASSLDLGQSNQPQHF

D: NA
V: TRBV20-1
size: many
J: TRBJ1-1
DNA: TGCAGTGCTAGACGGCAGAACACTGAAGCTTTCTTT
CDR3: CSARRQNTEAFF

D: TRBD2
V: TRBV5-6
size: few
J: TRBJ2-7
DNA: TGTGCCAGCAGCTTGGCGGGACTAGTTTACGAGCAGTACTTC
CDR3: CASSLAGLVYEQYF

D: NA
V: TRBV2
size: many
J: TRBJ1-5
DNA: TGTGCCAGCAGTGAAGGGATTTCCCCCCTTCAGCCCCAGCATTTT
CDR3: CASSEGISPLQPQHF

D: TRBD2
V: TRBV28
size: many
J: TRBJ2-1
DNA: TGTGCCAGCAGTTTTCCGGGGGAGGGCCCCGATGAGCAGTTCTTC
CDR3: CASSFPGEGPDEQFF

D: NA
V: TRBV12-3/TRBV12-4
size: many
J: TRBJ2-7
DNA: TGTGCCAGCAGTTTGTCTCAGCGGATATCCCTCCACGAGCAGTACTTC
CDR3: CASSLSQRISLHEQYF

D: TRBD2
V: TRBV10-3
size: few
J: TRBJ2-1
DNA: TGTGCCACCATGGGGGAGGGCAATGAGCAGTTCTTC
CDR3: CATMGEGNEQFF

D: TRBD1
V: TRBV11-1
size: many
J: TRBJ2-5
DNA: TGTGCCAGCAGCTTACCGATGACAGGGGGTGGAGAGACCCAGTACTTC
CDR3: CASSLPMTGGGETQYF

D: NA
V: TRBV7-9
size: NA
J: TRBJ1-4
DNA: TGTGCCAGCAGCGCCGATACGGGACAATTAAAACTGTTTTTT
CDR3: CASSADTGQLKLFF

D: NA
V: TRBV27
size: few
J: TRBJ2-7
DNA: TGTGCCAGCAGTTTGACGTGGGGGATGGGGTCGTACGAGCAGTACTTC
CDR3: CASSLTWGMGSYEQYF

D: NA
V: TRBV2
size: few
J: TRBJ1-4
DNA: TGTGCCAGCAGGGAGTCTCTGGGTAATGAAAAACTGTTTTTT
CDR3: CASRESLGNEKLFF

D: NA
V: TRBV20-1
size: many
J: TRBJ1-5
DNA: TGCAGTGCCCTAGGGGGGGGGGTTTATAGCAATCAGCCCCAGCATTTT
CDR3: CSALGGGVYSNQPQHF

D: NA
V: TRBV18
size: few
J: TRBJ2-7
DNA: TGTGCCAGCTCACCACCGGGTCCTTCAAGCGCCTACGAGCAGTACTTC
CDR3: CASSPPGPSSAYEQYF

D: NA
V: TRBV28
size: NA
J: TRBJ1-2
DNA: TGTGCCAGCAGTTTAGGCACAACGGATGGCTACACCTTC
CDR3: CASSLGTTDGYTF

D: TRBD2
V: TRBV28
size: many
J: TRBJ2-1
DNA: TGTGCCAGCAGCCGGAGACGGACTAGCGGGAGGAGGGATGAGCAGTTCTTC
CDR3: CASSRRRTSGRRDEQFF

D: NA
V: TRBV6-1
size: NA
J: TRBJ2-1
DNA: TGTGCCAGCACGAGGAGCAATGAGCAGTTCTTC
CDR3: CASTRSNEQFF

D: NA
V: TRBV6-1
size: many
J: TRBJ1-1
DNA: TGTGCCAGCAGATCTTACGGGCCGAACACTGAAGCTTTCTTT
CDR3: CASRSYGPNTEAFF

D: NA
V: TRBV5-1
size: many
J: TRBJ1-5
DNA: TGCGCCAGCAGCTTGGAAGGACCTTATAGCAATCAGCCCCAGCATTTT
CDR3: CASSLEGPYSNQPQHF

D: NA
V: TRBV30
size: many
J: TRBJ1-2
DNA: TGTGCCTGGAGTTATGGGAACTATGGCTACACCTTC
CDR3: CAWSYGNYGYTF

D: NA
V: TRBV12-3/TRBV12-4
size: many
J: TRBJ1-5
DNA: TGTGCCAGCACGGACAGCTATAGCAATCAGCCCCAGCATTTT
CDR3: CASTDSYSNQPQHF